Included here is one TCR beta chain sequence, with context. One entry per CDR3 protein, called by TCRdb with MiXCR from the 5' RACE reads. The sample yields hundreds of thousands of distinct CDR3 sequences, 15% to 20% seen once. This record comes from a study of T-cell memory formation after mild COVID-19. V lost 5 bases to trimming and J lost 11 bases; unmatched junction nucleotides: 10. The CDR3 totals 14 residues. The sample taken for sequencing was PBMCs or a T cell subset sorted from them (not recorded which). The TCR was taken from a man between 18 and 29 years old who had mild COVID-19 (a few samples of this study predate the infection). Cell type and time point are not known. This sequence joins TRBV12-3 or TRBV12-4 and TRBJ1-5, with TRBD1 matching 9 bases. CDR3 DNA: TGTGCCAGCAGTATCCCGGGACAGGGTGAAACCCAGCATTTT. Amino acids: CASSIPGQGETQHF.